This entry describes one TCR beta chain. The antigen is not known. The data derive from a study of vaccination and CD4 T cells after COVID-19. Study-level background: Two of the convalescents were Hispanic, and the group consisted of six males and four females.

Sequenced with the Oncomine TCR Beta short-read assay was DNA taken from cultured CD4+ T cells. It was from cultured CD4+ T cells that genomic DNA was extracted. TCRdb re-called the PCR reads through MiXCR, storing one row per CDR3 protein. In the table there are fewer than 8,000 distinct CDR3 sequences, over 30% of which are singletons. The CDR3 covers 11 residues. The V end lost 5 bases, the J end lost 7 bases, and 3 bases lay between the germline ends. Germline V gene data show CDR1 as MDHEN and CDR2 as SYDVKM. Treatment here: approximately 9-day PBMC culture with coronavirus spike peptide pools or control peptides (ViraFEST assay). The unexposed donor's CD4+ T cells were collected before the COVID-19 pandemic (2011-2018). When 10 days of culture had elapsed, CD4+ T cells were isolated by negative selection.

V and J are TRBV28 and TRBJ1-6; D uncertain. The clonotype was recovered from a human donor in good health. Sequenced: CD4+ T cells from blood, cultured in vitro. The CDR3 DNA reads as TGTGCCAGCAGTAAGAATTCACCCCTCCACTTT. Encoded protein: CASSKNSPLHF.